Described below is a single TCR beta chain sequence and its context. These data belong to a study of T cell changes during pregnancy in multiple sclerosis. The assay was immunoSEQ multiplex PCR, and TCRdb's table has in-frame clones only and misses some. The data hold 85,000 to 100,000 clones, with around 92% observed a single time. The germline CDR1 and CDR2 sequences are SGHRS and YFSETQ. The CDR3 runs to 19 residues. Unmatched junction bases numbered 23, after V lost 5 bases and J lost 3 bases. This sequence originates from a female donor with multiple sclerosis, enrolled in a pregnancy study. V usage is TRBV5-1 and J usage is TRBJ2-7; 7 nucleotides align to TRBD1. Here the sequenced sample was peripheral blood, taken in the first trimester of pregnancy. The CDR3 bases are TGCGCCAGCAGGGAAACAGGGGATAATTTTATTCGCCCTCGCTACGAGCAGTACTTC. It translates to CASRETGDNFIRPRYEQYF. Full variable domain (rest looked up from reference TRBV5-1 and TRBJ2-7): KAGVTQTPRYLIKTRGQQVTLSCSPISGHRSVSWYQQTPGQGLQFLFEYFSETQRNKGNFPGRFSGRQFSNSRSEMNVSTLELGDSALYLCASRETGDNFIRPRYEQYFGPGTRLTVT.